Reported below is one T cell receptor (beta chain). The antigen remains undetermined. The germline V gene encodes CDR1 LGHNA and CDR2 YNFKEQ. V gave up 2 bases and J gave up 10 bases; unmatched junction bases: 8. CDR3 length: 16 amino acids. The donors comprised healthy bone marrow donors. With 60 Vbeta and 13 Jbeta primers, the PCR was carried out. Repertoires were generated with immunoSEQ multiplex PCR, while TCRdb's copy carries only in-frame clones and drops some. The sample includes roughly 160,000 clones, 75% to 85% of them seen just once. This sample was included in a study of cytomegalovirus exposure and HLA in healthy donors. Notes on the study in general: Researchers reported that a few CMV-associated chains were confirmed in vitro as CMV antigen-specific.

Source material: PBMCs. The chain recombines TRBV4-2 with TRBJ2-3; 14 bases match TRBD2. The source of this sequence is a man aged 45-65 years in good health and CMV-seropositive. The CDR3 DNA sequence: TGTGCCAGCAGCCAACAGACTAGCGGGGGGGCCCATGCGCAGTATTTT. It encodes CASSQQTSGGAHAQYF.